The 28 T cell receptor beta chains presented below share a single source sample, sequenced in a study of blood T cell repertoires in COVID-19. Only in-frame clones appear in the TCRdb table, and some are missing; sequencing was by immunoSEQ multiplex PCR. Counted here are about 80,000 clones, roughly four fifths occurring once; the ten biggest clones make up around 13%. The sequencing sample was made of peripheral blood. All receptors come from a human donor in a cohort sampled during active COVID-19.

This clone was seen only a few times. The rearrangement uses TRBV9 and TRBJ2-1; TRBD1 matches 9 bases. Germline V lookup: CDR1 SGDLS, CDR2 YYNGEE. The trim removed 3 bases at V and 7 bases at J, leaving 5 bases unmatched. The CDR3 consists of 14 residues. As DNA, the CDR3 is TGTGCCAGCAGCGCTATGACAGGGGGAAATGAGCAGTTCTTC. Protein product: CASSAMTGGNEQFF.

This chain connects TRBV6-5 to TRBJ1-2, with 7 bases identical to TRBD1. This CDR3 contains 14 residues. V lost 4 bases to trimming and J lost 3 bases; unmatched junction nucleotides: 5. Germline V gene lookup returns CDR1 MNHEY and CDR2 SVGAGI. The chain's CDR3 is CASSLTGTDYGYTF. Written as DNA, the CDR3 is TGTGCCAGCAGTTTAACCGGGACAGACTATGGCTACACCTTC.

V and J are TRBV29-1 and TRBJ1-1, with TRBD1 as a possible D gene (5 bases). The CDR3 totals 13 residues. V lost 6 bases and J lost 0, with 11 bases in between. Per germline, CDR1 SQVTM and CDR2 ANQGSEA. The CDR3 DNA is TGCAGCGTATGTAAGGGGATGAACACTGAAGCTTTCTTT. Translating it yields CSVCKGMNTEAFF. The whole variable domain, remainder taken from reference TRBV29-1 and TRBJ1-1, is SAVISQKPSRDICQRGTSLTIQCQVDSQVTMMFWYRQQPGQSLTLIATANQGSEATYESGFVIDKFPISRPNLTFSTLTVSNMSPEDSSIYLCSVCKGMNTEAFFGQGTRLTVV.

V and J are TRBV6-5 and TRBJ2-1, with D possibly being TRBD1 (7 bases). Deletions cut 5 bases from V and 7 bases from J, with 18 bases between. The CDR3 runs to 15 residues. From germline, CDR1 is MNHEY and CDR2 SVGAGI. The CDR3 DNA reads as TGTGCCAGCAGTAATCCTACACAGGGGAGGAATGAGCAGTTCTTC. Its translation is CASSNPTQGRNEQFF.

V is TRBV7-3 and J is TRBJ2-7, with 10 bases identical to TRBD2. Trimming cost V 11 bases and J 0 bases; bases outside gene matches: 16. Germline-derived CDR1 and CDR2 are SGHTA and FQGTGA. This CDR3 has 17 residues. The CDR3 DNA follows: TGTGCCGGCCGTCTCGTCCCGCTAGCGGGGGTCTCCTACGAGCAGTACTTC. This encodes CAGRLVPLAGVSYEQYF.

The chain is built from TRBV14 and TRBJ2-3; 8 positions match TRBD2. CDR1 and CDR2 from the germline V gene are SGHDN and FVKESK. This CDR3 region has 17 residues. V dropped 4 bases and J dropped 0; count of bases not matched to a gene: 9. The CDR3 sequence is CASSRSAGGPSTDTQYF. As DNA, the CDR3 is TGTGCCAGCAGCCGGAGCGCGGGGGGCCCTAGCACAGATACGCAGTATTTT. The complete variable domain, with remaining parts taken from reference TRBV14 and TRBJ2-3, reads EAGVTQFPSHSVIEKGQTVTLRCDPISGHDNLYWYRRVMGKEIKFLLHFVKESKQDESGMPNNRFLAERTGGTYSTLKVQPAELEDSGVYFCASSRSAGGPSTDTQYFGPGTRLTVL.

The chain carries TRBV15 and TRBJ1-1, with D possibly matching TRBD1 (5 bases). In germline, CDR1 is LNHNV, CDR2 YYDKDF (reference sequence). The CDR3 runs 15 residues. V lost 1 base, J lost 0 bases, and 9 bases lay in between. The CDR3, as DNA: TGTGCCACCAGCAGAGTTGGGGCCATGAACACTGAAGCTTTCTTT. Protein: CATSRVGAMNTEAFF.

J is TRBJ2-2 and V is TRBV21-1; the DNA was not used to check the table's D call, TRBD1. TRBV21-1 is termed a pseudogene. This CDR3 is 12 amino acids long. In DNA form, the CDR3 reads TGTGCCAGCAGCAGGGGGCGGAGGGAGCTGTTTTTT. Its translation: CASSRGRRELFF.

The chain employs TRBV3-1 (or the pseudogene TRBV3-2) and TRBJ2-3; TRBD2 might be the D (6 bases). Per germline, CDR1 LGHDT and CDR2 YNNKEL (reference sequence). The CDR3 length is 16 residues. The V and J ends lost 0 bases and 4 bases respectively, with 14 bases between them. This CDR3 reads CASSQDARDWADTQYF. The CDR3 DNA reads TGTGCCAGCAGCCAAGACGCAAGGGACTGGGCAGATACGCAGTATTTT.

CDR3 residues: CASSLNTGPTNEKLFF. Written as DNA, the CDR3 is TGTGCCAGCAGCCTAAACACAGGGCCAACTAATGAAAAACTGTTTTTT. The V gene is TRBV14, the J gene TRBJ1-4, with a weak D call TRBD1 (6 bases). The CDR3 has 16 amino acids. V lost 4 bases to trimming and J lost 0 bases, with 12 bases between them. Germline CDR1 and CDR2: SGHDN and FVKESK.

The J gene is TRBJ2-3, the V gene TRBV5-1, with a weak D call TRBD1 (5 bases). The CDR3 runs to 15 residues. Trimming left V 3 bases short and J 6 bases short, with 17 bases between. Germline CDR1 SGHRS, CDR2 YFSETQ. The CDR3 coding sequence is TGCGCCAGCAGCTGGGTCGGACAACAAGGGGATACGCAGTATTTT. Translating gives CASSWVGQQGDTQYF.

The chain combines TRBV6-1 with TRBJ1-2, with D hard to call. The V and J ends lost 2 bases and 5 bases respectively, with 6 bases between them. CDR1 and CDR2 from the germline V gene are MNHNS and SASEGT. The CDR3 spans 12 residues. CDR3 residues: CASSELRYGYTF. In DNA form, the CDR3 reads TGTGCCAGCAGTGAACTCAGATATGGCTACACCTTC.

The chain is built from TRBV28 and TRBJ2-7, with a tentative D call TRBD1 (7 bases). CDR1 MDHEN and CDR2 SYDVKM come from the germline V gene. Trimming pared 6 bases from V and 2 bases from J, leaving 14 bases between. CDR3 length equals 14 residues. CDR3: CASREGTATYEQYF. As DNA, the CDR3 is TGTGCCAGCAGGGAGGGGACAGCGACCTACGAGCAGTACTTC.

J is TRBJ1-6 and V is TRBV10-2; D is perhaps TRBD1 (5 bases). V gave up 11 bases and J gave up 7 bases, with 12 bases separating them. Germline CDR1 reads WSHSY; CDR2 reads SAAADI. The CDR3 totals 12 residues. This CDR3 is CAATGGNSPLHF. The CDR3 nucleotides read TGCGCCGCCACGGGGGGGAATTCACCCCTCCACTTT.

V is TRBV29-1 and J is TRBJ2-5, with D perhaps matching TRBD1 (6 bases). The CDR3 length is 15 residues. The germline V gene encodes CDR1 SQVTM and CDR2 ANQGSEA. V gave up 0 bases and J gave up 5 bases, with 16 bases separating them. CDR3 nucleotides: TGCAGCGTTGAAGATCTTACAGGGTTAGATGAGACCCAGTACTTC. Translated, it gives CSVEDLTGLDETQYF.

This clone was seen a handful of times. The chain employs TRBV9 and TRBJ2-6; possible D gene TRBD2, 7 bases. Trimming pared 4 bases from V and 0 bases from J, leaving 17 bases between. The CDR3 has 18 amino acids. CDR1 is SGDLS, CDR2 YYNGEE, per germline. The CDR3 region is CASSSRGATPSGANVLTF. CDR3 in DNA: TGTGCCAGCAGCTCCCGGGGGGCCACACCCTCTGGGGCCAACGTCCTGACTTTC.

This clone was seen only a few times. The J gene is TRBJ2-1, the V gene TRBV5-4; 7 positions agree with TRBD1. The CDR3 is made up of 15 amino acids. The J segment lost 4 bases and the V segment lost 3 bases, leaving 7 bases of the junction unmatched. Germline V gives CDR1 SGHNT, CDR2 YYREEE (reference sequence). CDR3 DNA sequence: TGTGCCAGCAGCTCTCCCGGGACAGATTACAATGAGCAGTTCTTC. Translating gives CASSSPGTDYNEQFF.

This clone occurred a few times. The CDR3 region is CASSVGVSGSPLHF. Written as DNA, the CDR3 is TGTGCCAGCAGCGTCGGGGTTAGCGGCTCACCCCTCCACTTT. The V call is TRBV9, the J call TRBJ1-6; D remains ambiguous. The germline V gene encodes CDR1 SGDLS and CDR2 YYNGEE. V dropped 2 bases and J dropped 10 bases, with 13 bases sitting between them. The CDR3 runs to 14 residues.

In DNA, the CDR3 is TGTGCCAGCAGTGAATATCCAGGGAACACTGAAGCTTTCTTT. Translating gives CASSEYPGNTEAFF. This sequence joins TRBV25-1 and TRBJ1-1; D is uncertain. Germline lookup yields CDR1 MGHDK and CDR2 SYGVNS. CDR3 size: 14 residues. Trimming left V 0 bases short and J 1 base short, with 6 bases between.

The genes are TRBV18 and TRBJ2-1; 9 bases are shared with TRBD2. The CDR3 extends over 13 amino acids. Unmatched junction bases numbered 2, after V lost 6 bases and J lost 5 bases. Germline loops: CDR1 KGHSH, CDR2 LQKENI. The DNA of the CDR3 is TGTGCCAGCTCGCCTAGCGGGGACAATGAGCAGTTCTTC. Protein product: CASSPSGDNEQFF.

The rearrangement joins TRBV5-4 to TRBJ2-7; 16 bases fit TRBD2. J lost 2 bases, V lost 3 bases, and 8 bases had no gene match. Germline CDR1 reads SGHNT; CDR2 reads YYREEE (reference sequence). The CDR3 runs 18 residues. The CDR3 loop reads CASSWGLAGGTKTYEQYF. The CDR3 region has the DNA TGTGCCAGCAGCTGGGGACTAGCGGGGGGGACTAAGACCTACGAGCAGTACTTC.

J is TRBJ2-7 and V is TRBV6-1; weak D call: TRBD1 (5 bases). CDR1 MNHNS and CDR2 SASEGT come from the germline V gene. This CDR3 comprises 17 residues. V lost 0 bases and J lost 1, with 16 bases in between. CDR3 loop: CASSEAGVGRASYEQYF. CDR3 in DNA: TGTGCCAGCAGTGAAGCCGGAGTAGGCAGGGCGTCCTACGAGCAGTACTTC.

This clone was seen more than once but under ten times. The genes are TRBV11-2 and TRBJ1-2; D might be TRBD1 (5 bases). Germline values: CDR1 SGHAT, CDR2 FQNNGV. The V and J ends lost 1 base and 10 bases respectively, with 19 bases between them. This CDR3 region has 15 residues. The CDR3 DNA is TGTGCCAGCAGCTTAGCATCTTTCAGGGTACGAGACTACACCTTC. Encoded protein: CASSLASFRVRDYTF.

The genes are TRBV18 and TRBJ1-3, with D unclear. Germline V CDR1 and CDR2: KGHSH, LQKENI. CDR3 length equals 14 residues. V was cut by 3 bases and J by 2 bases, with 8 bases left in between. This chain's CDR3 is CASSPTPAGNTIYF. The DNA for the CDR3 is TGTGCCAGCTCACCCACGCCGGCTGGAAACACCATATATTTT.

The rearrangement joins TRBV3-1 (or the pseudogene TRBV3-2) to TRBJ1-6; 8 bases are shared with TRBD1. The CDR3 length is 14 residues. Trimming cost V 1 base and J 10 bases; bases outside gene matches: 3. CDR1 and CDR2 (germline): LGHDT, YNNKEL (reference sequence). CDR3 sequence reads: CASSQGTGTSPLHF. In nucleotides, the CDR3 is TGTGCCAGCAGCCAAGGGACAGGGACCTCACCCCTCCACTTT.

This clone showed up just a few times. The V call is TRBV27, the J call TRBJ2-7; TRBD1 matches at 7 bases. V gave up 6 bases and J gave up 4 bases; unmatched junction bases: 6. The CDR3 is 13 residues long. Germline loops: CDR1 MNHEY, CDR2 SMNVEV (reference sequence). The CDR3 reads CASSPSTGYEQYF. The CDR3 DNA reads TGTGCCAGCAGCCCCTCGACAGGGTACGAGCAGTACTTC.

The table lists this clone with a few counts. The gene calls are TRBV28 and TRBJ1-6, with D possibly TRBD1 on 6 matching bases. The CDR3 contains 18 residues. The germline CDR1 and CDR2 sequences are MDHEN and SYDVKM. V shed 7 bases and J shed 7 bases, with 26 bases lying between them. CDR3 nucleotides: TGTGCCAGCACAGACCCGGGGATAGGACAGCTAGACAATTCACCCCTCCACTTT. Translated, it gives CASTDPGIGQLDNSPLHF.

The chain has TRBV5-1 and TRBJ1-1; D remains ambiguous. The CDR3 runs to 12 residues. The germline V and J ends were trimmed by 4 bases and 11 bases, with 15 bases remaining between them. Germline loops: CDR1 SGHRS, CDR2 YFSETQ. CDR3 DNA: TGCGCCAGCAGCCCTGACACGGGATGGGCTTTCTTT. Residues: CASSPDTGWAFF.